Each of the 18 T cell receptor beta chains below was sequenced from the same sample in a study of tumor and adjacent non-tumor tissue in lung cancer. TCRbeta libraries were built with three rounds of nested PCR, modified from ARM-PCR. Via MiXCR, TCRdb re-called the multiplex PCR reads, giving one row per CDR3 protein. The profile covers 75,000 to 95,000 distinct CDR3 sequences, with around 71% appearing a single time and around 18% taken by the ten largest. The template was RNA from unsorted bulk tissue. The sequencing input was lung tumor tissue. The receptors were sampled from a man aged 55 to 70 with non-small cell lung cancer.

In regard to this clonotype: A clone one base away is much larger, so this may be a read error. The chain combines TRBV7-8 with TRBJ2-7; TRBD2 agrees at 11 bases. The CDR3 covers 18 residues. From germline, CDR1 is SGHVS and CDR2 FQNEAQ. CDR3 DNA: TGTGCCAGCAACTTACTAGCGGGGGATCAATTATTAACCTACGAGCAGTACTTC. Protein: CASNLLAGDQLLTYEQYF. Full variable domain (remainder filled in from reference TRBV7-8 and TRBJ2-7): GAGVSQSPRYKVAKRGQDVALRCDPISGHVSLFWYQQALGQGPEFLTYFQNEAQLDKSGLPSDRFFAERPEGSVSTLKIQRTQQEDSAVYLCASNLLAGDQLLTYEQYFGPGTRLTVT.

The chain uses TRBV6-2 or TRBV6-3 and TRBJ2-2; the D gene is possibly TRBD1 (5 bases). This CDR3 is 17 amino acids long. Germline CDR1 MNHEY, CDR2 SVGEGT. V lost 10 bases and J lost 3, with 24 bases in between. DNA of the CDR3: TGTGCCAACAAACTACCCGTGGACAAATTCGACACCGGGGAGCTGTTTTTT. Residues: CANKLPVDKFDTGELFF.

This clonotype was seen at least ten times. The chain is built from TRBV29-1 and TRBJ2-5, with 10 bases that match TRBD2. The CDR3 covers 15 residues. Unmatched junction bases numbered 7, after V lost 4 bases and J lost 2 bases. Germline assignment: CDR1 SQVTM and CDR2 ANQGSEA. The CDR3 sequence is CSVGVAGGRQETQYF. The CDR3 nucleotides read TGCAGCGTTGGTGTAGCGGGAGGCCGACAAGAGACCCAGTACTTC.

About this clonotype itself: Relative to the germline gene, one junction end is altered; a read error may explain this. The chain is built from TRBV6-6 and TRBJ2-7; 9 bases align to TRBD1. The CDR3 is 14 residues long. CDR1 is MNHNY, CDR2 SVGAGI, per germline (reference sequence). The CDR3 spells CVSSLTGGPSEQYF. CDR3 sequence (DNA): TGTGTCAGCAGCCTCACAGGGGGCCCTTCCGAGCAGTACTTC.

As concerns this clonotype: A much larger clone differs from this one at a single base, so this may be a read error. The chain employs TRBV28 and TRBJ2-6; 8 positions agree with TRBD1. Germline CDR1 is MDHEN and CDR2 is SYDVKM. There are 18 residues in the CDR3. The CDR3 DNA is TGTGCCAGCAGCGACAGGGGTTTTACCCTATCTGGGTCCAACGTCCTGACTTTC. It encodes CASSDRGFTLSGSNVLTF.

Points on this clonotype: An end of the junction does not agree with germline; a read error may underlie this. The chain recombines TRBV28 with TRBJ2-1, with 15 bases fitting TRBD2. The length of the CDR3 is 15 residues. Germline V lookup: CDR1 MDHEN, CDR2 SYDVKM. CDR3 amino acids: CGSSTGTSGRPEQSF. DNA for the CDR3: TGTGGCAGCAGTACCGGGACTAGCGGGAGGCCTGAGCAGTCCTTC. The variable domain in full, completed from reference TRBV28 and TRBJ2-1, reads DVKVTQSSRYLVKRTGEKVFLECVQDMDHENMFWYRQDPGLGLRLIYFSYDVKMKEKGDIPEGYSVSREKKERFSLILESASTNQTSMYLCGSSTGTSGRPEQSFGPGTRLTVL.

As for this clonotype: Since no conserved phenylalanine or tryptophan closes the CDR3, a read error is the likely cause. The CDR3 sequence is CASSQGEGTGGYNEQFS. Here the CDR3 DNA reads TGCGCCAGTAGCCAAGGAGAAGGGACAGGGGGCTACAATGAGCAGTTCTCC. J is TRBJ2-1 and V is TRBV4-1; 11 positions match TRBD1. The CDR3 contains 17 residues. Germline loops: CDR1 MGHRA, CDR2 YSYEKL.

Concerning this clonotype: At one of its ends the junction is not consistent with the germline gene, which may arise from a read error. The rearrangement uses TRBV5-5 and TRBJ2-3, with a tentative D call TRBD1 (5 bases). The CDR3 totals 14 residues. CDR1 and CDR2 from the germline V gene are SGHKS and YYEKEE (reference sequence). The chain's CDR3 is CAGSLDGRTGTRYF. In DNA, the CDR3 is TGTGCCGGCAGCTTGGATGGGCGCACAGGTACGCGGTATTTT.

This clonotype was counted a few times. This could be a read error, since a much larger clone is one nucleotide away. V gene TRBV6-2 or TRBV6-3 combines with J gene TRBJ2-7; D assignment may be TRBD1 or TRBD2 (6 bases each). Germline CDR1 and CDR2: MNHEY and SVGEGT. The CDR3 loop spans 12 amino acids. CDR3 coding DNA: TGTGTCAGCGGTCGGGGGCTGCACGAGCAGTACTTC. Translating gives CVSGRGLHEQYF.

The rearrangement joins TRBV12-3 or TRBV12-4 to TRBJ2-3; 7 nucleotides align to TRBD2. V lost 6 bases and J lost 5; bases outside the gene matches: 20. The CDR3 covers 18 residues. As DNA, the CDR3 is TGTGCCAGCAGCCCTCACTTCCTAGCGGCACTTGCCAGAGATACGCAGTATTTT. This gives the protein CASSPHFLAALARDTQYF.

Points on this clonotype: Just one base apart from a much larger clone, this may be a read error. The chain couples TRBV7-9 to TRBJ2-7; the match to TRBD1 covers 7 bases. The germline V gene encodes CDR1 SEHNR and CDR2 FQNEAQ (reference sequence). The CDR3 has 13 residues. Here the CDR3 reads CASSSRTGHEQCF. The CDR3 DNA reads as TGTGCCAGCAGCTCGAGGACAGGCCACGAGCAGTGCTTC.

On this clonotype: At one boundary the junction diverges from the germline segment, which might be a read error. V is TRBV12-3 or TRBV12-4 and J is TRBJ1-2; D possibly corresponds to TRBD1 (5 bases). CDR3 length: 14 amino acids. Here the CDR3 reads CASSFVADIDGYTF. The CDR3 DNA sequence: TGTGCCAGCAGTTTTGTGGCGGACATCGATGGCTACACTTTC.

The genes are TRBV20-1 and TRBJ2-3; no clear D. V gave up 7 bases and J gave up 9 bases, with 17 bases separating them. Germline loops: CDR1 DFQATT, CDR2 SNEGSKA (reference sequence). This CDR3 has 12 residues. The CDR3 spells CSGLVVTKTQYF. DNA of the CDR3: TGCAGTGGGCTGGTAGTCACAAAAACGCAGTATTTT.

A word on this clonotype: The junction shows a germline mismatch at one end, possibly a read error. The chain carries TRBV20-1 and TRBJ1-3; no clear D gene. This CDR3 spans 17 amino acids. Germline V gene sequence: CDR1 DFQATT, CDR2 SNEGSKA (reference sequence). Written as DNA, the CDR3 is TGCAGTGATAGAAAGGCATGTCCCTTGCTGGGTGGAAACACCATATATTTT. Its protein is CSDRKACPLLGGNTIYF.

Concerning this clonotype itself: Possible read error: a much larger clone is one base away. The rearrangement uses TRBV7-8 and TRBJ1-5; D may be TRBD1 (5 bases). The ends were cut back, 1 base at V and 5 bases at J, with 12 bases in the middle. This CDR3 has 15 residues. Germline CDR1 is SGHVS and CDR2 is FQNEAQ. This chain's CDR3 is CASSLDTGSYQPQHF. The CDR3, as DNA: TGTGCCAGCAGCTTAGATACAGGAAGTTATCAGCCCCAGCATTTT.

Worth noting for this clonotype: One end of the junction does not line up with germline, which may come from a read error. The rearrangement uses TRBV20-1 and TRBJ1-5, with D hard to call. The CDR3 has 12 amino acids. Germline V gives CDR1 DFQATT, CDR2 SNEGSKA (reference sequence). The CDR3 coding sequence is TGCATTGCCAACGAGGGCAATAAGCCCCAGCATTTT. This sequence encodes CIANEGNKPQHF.

This clonotype came up a few times. The chain recombines TRBV27 with TRBJ2-7; D is possibly TRBD2 (6 bases). The germline CDR1 and CDR2 sequences are MNHEY and SMNVEV (reference sequence). Trimming removed 5 bases at V and 1 base at J, with 12 bases between. CDR3 length: 14 amino acids. The DNA of the CDR3 is TGTGCCAGCAGTCCCCGGGGACTTTCCTACGAGCAGTACTTC. This sequence encodes CASSPRGLSYEQYF.

This rearrangement joins TRBV7-3 to TRBJ2-7; TRBD2 is a possible D gene (5 bases). The V and J ends lost 2 bases and 4 bases respectively, with 12 bases between them. This CDR3 is 14 amino acids long. Per the germline V gene, CDR1 is SGHTA and CDR2 is FQGTGA. The CDR3 reads CASSLGGYGYEQYF. For the CDR3, the DNA is TGTGCCAGCAGCTTAGGAGGTTACGGATACGAGCAGTACTTC.